The 3 T cell receptor beta chains below were found in one sample sequenced in a study of identical twins. MiXCR, run by TCRdb on the 5' RACE reads, gives a single entry per CDR3 protein. The sample gives 400,000 to 500,000 distinct CDR3 sequences, around an eighth of which show up once; approximately 1% is in the top ten. These same data were also listed under a study on yellow fever vaccine responses in identical twins.

Sequenced: CD4+ T cells sorted from blood. The receptor source for this set is a woman aged 18-35 years in good health.

This chain links TRBV9 with TRBJ1-2; 9 nucleotides line up with TRBD1. Trimming took 0 bases from V and 5 from J; bases not matched to a gene: 5. The length of the CDR3 is 15 residues. Germline loops: CDR1 SGDLS, CDR2 YYNGEE. The DNA of the CDR3 is TGTGCCAGCAGCGTAGATCACAGGGGGCATTATGGCTACACCTTC. It encodes CASSVDHRGHYGYTF.

This clonotype was recorded a few times. The rearrangement uses TRBV7-9 and TRBJ1-1, with D uncertain. The V end was cut by 4 bases, the J end by 4 bases, with 13 bases between. The CDR3 is 14 amino acids. Germline CDR1 and CDR2: SEHNR and FQNEAQ (reference sequence). The CDR3 is CASSSDGVGTEAFF. Written as DNA, the CDR3 is TGTGCCAGCAGCTCGGACGGAGTGGGCACTGAAGCTTTCTTT.

This clonotype has just a few counts. V is TRBV18 and J is TRBJ1-1; 7 bases fit TRBD1. The CDR3 is made up of 16 amino acids. Germline-derived CDR1 and CDR2 are KGHSH and LQKENI. V trimming: 2 bases; J trimming: 3 bases; junction bases outside the gene matches: 9. This CDR3 is CASSPGDRVLDTEAFF. In DNA form, the CDR3 reads TGTGCCAGCTCACCAGGTGACAGGGTCCTTGACACTGAAGCTTTCTTT.